Listed below are T cell receptor beta chains from one sample, sequenced in a study of T cells in Graves' hyperthyroidism and ophthalmopathy. MiXCR was run by TCRdb on the multiplex PCR reads, yielding one entry per CDR3 protein. Of 300,000 to 400,000 distinct CDR3 sequences detected, around 23% appear once; the ten largest clones hold around half. Sequencing used blood. The source of these receptors is a woman in her forties or fifties with Graves' hyperthyroidism. Each CDR3 is given with its conserved first and last residue. D genes are given only for firm matches. Clone size is stated in some rows and not others, as once, few, many or a class when expanded.

j_call: TRBJ2-7
d_call: -
clone_size: -
v_call: TRBV7-3
cdr3_aa: CASSPQTGDEQYF
cdr3_nt: TGTGCCAGCAGCCCCCAGACAGGCGACGAGCAGTACTTC

j_call: TRBJ2-1
d_call: -
clone_size: many
v_call: TRBV20-1
cdr3_aa: CSARIGYNEQFF
cdr3_nt: TGCAGTGCTAGAATCGGATACAATGAGCAGTTCTTC

j_call: TRBJ1-1
d_call: -
clone_size: many
v_call: TRBV12-3/TRBV12-4
cdr3_aa: CASSLAEHTEAFF
cdr3_nt: TGTGCCAGCAGTTTGGCGGAGCACACTGAAGCTTTCTTT

j_call: TRBJ1-1
d_call: -
clone_size: -
v_call: TRBV30
cdr3_aa: CAWSFTAEAFF
cdr3_nt: TGTGCCTGGAGTTTTACGGCAGAAGCTTTCTTT

j_call: TRBJ1-5
d_call: -
clone_size: -
v_call: TRBV19
cdr3_aa: CASSAGVNKPQHF
cdr3_nt: TGTGCCAGTAGTGCAGGGGTGAACAAGCCCCAGCATTTT

j_call: TRBJ1-5
d_call: -
clone_size: -
v_call: TRBV28
cdr3_aa: CASSLGGTQGSNQPQHF
cdr3_nt: TGTGCCAGCAGTCTGGGGGGGACGCAGGGTAGCAATCAGCCCCAGCATTTT

j_call: TRBJ2-7
d_call: -
clone_size: many
v_call: TRBV27
cdr3_aa: CASRQQEFSYEQYF
cdr3_nt: TGTGCCAGCAGACAACAGGAGTTTAGCTACGAGCAGTACTTC

j_call: TRBJ1-1
d_call: -
clone_size: few
v_call: TRBV10-2
cdr3_aa: CASSVYRANTEAFF
cdr3_nt: TGCGCCAGCAGTGTGTACAGGGCGAACACTGAAGCTTTCTTT

j_call: TRBJ2-3
d_call: TRBD2
clone_size: -
v_call: TRBV3-1
cdr3_aa: CASIRTSTQYF
cdr3_nt: TGTGCCAGCATCCGGACTAGTACGCAGTATTTT

j_call: TRBJ2-7
d_call: -
clone_size: many
v_call: TRBV7-2
cdr3_aa: CASSLGRGSVEQYF
cdr3_nt: TGTGCCAGCAGCTTGGGGCGGGGCTCTGTCGAGCAGTACTTC

j_call: TRBJ2-2
d_call: -
clone_size: -
v_call: TRBV15
cdr3_aa: CATSRDRGTNTGELFF
cdr3_nt: TGTGCCACCAGCAGAGATCGGGGGACGAACACCGGGGAGCTGTTTTTT

j_call: TRBJ1-4
d_call: -
clone_size: many
v_call: TRBV28
cdr3_aa: CASNFRQFNEKLFF
cdr3_nt: TGTGCCAGCAACTTTCGACAGTTTAATGAAAAACTGTTTTTT

j_call: TRBJ1-2
d_call: -
clone_size: -
v_call: TRBV2
cdr3_aa: CASSLRETNYGYTF
cdr3_nt: TGTGCCAGCAGTCTGAGGGAAACCAACTATGGCTACACCTTC

j_call: TRBJ2-7
d_call: TRBD2
clone_size: few
v_call: TRBV20-1
cdr3_aa: CSATPGLAGASEQYF
cdr3_nt: TGCAGTGCCACCCCGGGACTAGCGGGAGCAAGCGAGCAGTACTTC

j_call: TRBJ2-7
d_call: -
clone_size: few
v_call: TRBV20-1
cdr3_aa: CSASFVGPEQYF
cdr3_nt: TGCAGTGCTAGCTTCGTGGGGCCCGAGCAGTACTTC

j_call: TRBJ2-5
d_call: -
clone_size: -
v_call: TRBV4-1
cdr3_aa: CASSQVGRKETQYF
cdr3_nt: TGCGCCAGCAGCCAAGTGGGACGGAAAGAGACCCAGTACTTC

j_call: TRBJ1-1
d_call: -
clone_size: many
v_call: TRBV3-1
cdr3_aa: CASSHNTEAFF
cdr3_nt: TGTGCCAGCAGCCATAACACTGAAGCTTTCTTT

j_call: TRBJ1-1
d_call: -
clone_size: many
v_call: TRBV30
cdr3_aa: CAWSLGGNEAFF
cdr3_nt: TGTGCCTGGAGCTTAGGGGGAAATGAAGCTTTCTTT

j_call: TRBJ2-2
d_call: -
clone_size: many
v_call: TRBV11-2
cdr3_aa: CASSLVTVTGELFF
cdr3_nt: TGTGCCAGCAGCTTAGTGACAGTCACCGGGGAGCTGTTTTTT

j_call: TRBJ2-3
d_call: -
clone_size: -
v_call: TRBV6-1
cdr3_aa: CASSDYVERDTQYF
cdr3_nt: TGTGCCAGCAGTGATTACGTGGAGAGAGATACGCAGTATTTT

j_call: TRBJ2-1
d_call: TRBD2
clone_size: once
v_call: TRBV2
cdr3_aa: CASREGLAGSYNEQFF
cdr3_nt: TGTGCCAGCAGAGAAGGACTAGCGGGTTCCTACAATGAGCAGTTCTTC

j_call: TRBJ2-2
d_call: -
clone_size: few
v_call: TRBV6-1
cdr3_aa: CASSEQTGELFF
cdr3_nt: TGTGCCAGCAGTGAGCAAACCGGGGAGCTGTTTTTT

j_call: TRBJ2-7
d_call: TRBD2
clone_size: many
v_call: TRBV20-1
cdr3_aa: CSATSPTSGDHYEQYF
cdr3_nt: TGCAGTGCTACCTCCCCAACTAGCGGGGACCACTACGAGCAGTACTTC

j_call: TRBJ1-1
d_call: -
clone_size: many
v_call: TRBV30
cdr3_aa: CAWNSAGLGSTEAFF
cdr3_nt: TGTGCCTGGAATTCAGCAGGACTCGGTAGCACTGAAGCTTTCTTT

j_call: TRBJ1-2
d_call: TRBD1
clone_size: once
v_call: TRBV2
cdr3_aa: CATSFDRGSYGYTF
cdr3_nt: TGTGCCACTTCCTTCGACAGGGGATCCTATGGCTACACCTTC